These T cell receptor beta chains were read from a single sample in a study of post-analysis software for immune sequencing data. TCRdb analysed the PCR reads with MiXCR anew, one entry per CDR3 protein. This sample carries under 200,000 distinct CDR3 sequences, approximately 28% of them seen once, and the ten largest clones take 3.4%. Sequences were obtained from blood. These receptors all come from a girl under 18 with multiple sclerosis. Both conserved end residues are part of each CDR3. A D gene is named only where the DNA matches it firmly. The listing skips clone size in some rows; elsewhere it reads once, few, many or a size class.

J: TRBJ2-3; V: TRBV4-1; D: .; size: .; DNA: TGCGCCAGCAGCCAAGGAGGGGTGAGAACAGATACGCAGTATTTT; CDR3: CASSQGGVRTDTQYF
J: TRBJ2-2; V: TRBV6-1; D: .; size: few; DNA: TGTGCCAGCTTGCGAACCACCGGGGAGCTGTTTTTT; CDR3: CASLRTTGELFF
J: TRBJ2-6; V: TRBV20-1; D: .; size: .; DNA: TGCAGTGCTTTCGGGTACTCTGGGGCCAACGTCCTGACTTTC; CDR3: CSAFGYSGANVLTF
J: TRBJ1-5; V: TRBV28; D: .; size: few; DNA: TGTGCCAGCAGTTTACGGGGGGGCGGCAATCAGCCCCAGCATTTT; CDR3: CASSLRGGGNQPQHF
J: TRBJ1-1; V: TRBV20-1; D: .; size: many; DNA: TGCAGTGCTAGAGATCGGGGGGTCACCGAAGGTTTCTTT; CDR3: CSARDRGVTEGFF
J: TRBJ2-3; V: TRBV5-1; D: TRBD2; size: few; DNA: TGCGCCAGCGGGCGGGAGGCTGCCACAGATACGCAGTATTTT; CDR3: CASGREAATDTQYF
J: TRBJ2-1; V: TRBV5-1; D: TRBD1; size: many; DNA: TGCGCCAGCAGCTTAACAGGGGGCGCCTACAATGAGCAGTTCTTC; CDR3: CASSLTGGAYNEQFF
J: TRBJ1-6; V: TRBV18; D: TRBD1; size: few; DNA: TGTGCCAGCTCACCACGGGGACAGGGGGCGAAGTCACCCCTCCACTTT; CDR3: CASSPRGQGAKSPLHF
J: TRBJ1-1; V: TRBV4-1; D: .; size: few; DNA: TGCGCCAGCAGCCTCGGACGTGGGGGCACTGAAGCTTTCTTT; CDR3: CASSLGRGGTEAFF
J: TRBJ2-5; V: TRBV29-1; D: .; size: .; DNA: TGCAGCGGCTACAAGGGAGAGGCAGAGACCCAGTACTTC; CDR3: CSGYKGEAETQYF
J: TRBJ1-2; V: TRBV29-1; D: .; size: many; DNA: TGCAGCGTACAACCACTGACAGCCTTCTATGGCTACACCTTC; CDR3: CSVQPLTAFYGYTF
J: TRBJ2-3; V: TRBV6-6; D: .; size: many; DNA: TGTGCCAGCACCTTCACAGATACGCAGTATTTT; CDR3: CASTFTDTQYF
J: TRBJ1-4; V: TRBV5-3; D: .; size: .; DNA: TGTGCCAGAAGCCCGCGCAGATGGCGGGGGCCGGGAACTAATGAAAAACTGTTTTTT; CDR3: CARSPRRWRGPGTNEKLFF
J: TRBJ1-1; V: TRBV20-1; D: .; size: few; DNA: TGCAGTGCTAGCAACAGTTATAACACTGAAGCTTTCTTT; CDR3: CSASNSYNTEAFF
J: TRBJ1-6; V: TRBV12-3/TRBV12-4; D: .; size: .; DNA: TGTGCCAGCAGCTATGACAGGCACGTGCCCCCCCACTTT; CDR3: CASSYDRHVPPHF
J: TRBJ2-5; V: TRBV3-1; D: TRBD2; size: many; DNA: TGTGCCAGCAGCCAAGTTCCTAGCGGGAGCGGGGGGACCCAGTACTTC; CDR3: CASSQVPSGSGGTQYF
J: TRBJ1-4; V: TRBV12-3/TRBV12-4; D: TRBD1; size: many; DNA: TGTGCCAGCAGCACCACCACGGGACAGGGGCCTCGAAGACTGTTTTTT; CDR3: CASSTTTGQGPRRLFF
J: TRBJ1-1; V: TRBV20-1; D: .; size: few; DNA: TGCAGTGCAGAAAGACGGGTGAACACTGAAGCTTTCTTT; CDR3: CSAERRVNTEAFF
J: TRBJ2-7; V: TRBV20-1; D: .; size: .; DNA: TGCAGTGCCAGAGATCCGGCTGACTCTCCCTACGAGCAGTACTTC; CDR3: CSARDPADSPYEQYF
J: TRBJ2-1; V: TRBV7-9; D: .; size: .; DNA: TGTGCCAACAGCTTAGTAGGCGCCATGAGGGTGAGGAATGAGCAGTTCTTC; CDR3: CANSLVGAMRVRNEQFF
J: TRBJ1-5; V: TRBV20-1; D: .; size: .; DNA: TGCAGTGCTAGAGATCAGGGGAGGTTTGGCAATCAGCCCCAGCATTTT; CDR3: CSARDQGRFGNQPQHF
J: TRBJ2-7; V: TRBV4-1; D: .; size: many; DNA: TGCGCCAGCAGCCAAGGGCCCCGGCGACAGGACTACGAGCAGTACTTC; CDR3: CASSQGPRRQDYEQYF
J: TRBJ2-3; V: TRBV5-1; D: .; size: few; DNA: TGCGCCAGCAGCCTCCTTCATACTGGTATGGATACGCAGTATTTT; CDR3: CASSLLHTGMDTQYF
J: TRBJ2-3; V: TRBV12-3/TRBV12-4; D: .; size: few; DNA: TGTGCCAGCCAAAGAAGGGCGGGGATAATCACAGATACGCAGTATTTT; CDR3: CASQRRAGIITDTQYF
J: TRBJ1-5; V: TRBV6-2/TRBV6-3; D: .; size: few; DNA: TGTGCCAGCAGTTACACAGGGTCGAGCAATCAGCCCCAGCATTTT; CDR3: CASSYTGSSNQPQHF
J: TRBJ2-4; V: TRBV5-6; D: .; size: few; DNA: TGTGCCAGCAGCTCCCGACTCGCGGGTACCAAAAACATTCAGTACTTC; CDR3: CASSSRLAGTKNIQYF
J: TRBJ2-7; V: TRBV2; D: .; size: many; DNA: TGTGCCAGCAGTCAAGACAGGAACTCCTACGAGCAGTACTTC; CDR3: CASSQDRNSYEQYF
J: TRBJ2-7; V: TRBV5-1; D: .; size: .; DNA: TGCGCCAGCAGCTTGGATTTATACGAGCAGTACTTC; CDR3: CASSLDLYEQYF
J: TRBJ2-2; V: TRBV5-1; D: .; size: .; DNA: TGCGCCAGCAGCCCCCGTGAGGGCGGGGAGCTGTTTTTT; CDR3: CASSPREGGELFF
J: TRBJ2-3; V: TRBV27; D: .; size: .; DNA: TGTGCCAGCAGTCTAGCCACTAGTTCCCTTTTGGATACGCAGTATTTT; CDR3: CASSLATSSLLDTQYF
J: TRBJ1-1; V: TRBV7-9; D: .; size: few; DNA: TGTGCCAGCAGCCGAGCAGCAGGGGAAGCTTTCTTT; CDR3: CASSRAAGEAFF
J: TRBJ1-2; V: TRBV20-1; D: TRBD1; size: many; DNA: TGCAGTGCTACAATAAGTCCGGGACAGGGGTCGGATGGCTACACCTTC; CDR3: CSATISPGQGSDGYTF
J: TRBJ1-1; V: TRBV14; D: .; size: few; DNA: TGTGCCAGCAGCCAAGCCCCGAACACTGAAGCTTTCTTT; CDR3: CASSQAPNTEAFF
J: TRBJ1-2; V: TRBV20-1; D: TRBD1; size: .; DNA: TGCAGTGCCGTACAGGGGAGCTTGGCTAACTATGGCTACACCTTC; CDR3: CSAVQGSLANYGYTF
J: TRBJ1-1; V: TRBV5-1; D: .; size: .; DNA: TGCGCCAGCAGCTCGGGCGGGGCGGGACCTGAAGCTTTCTTT; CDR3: CASSSGGAGPEAFF
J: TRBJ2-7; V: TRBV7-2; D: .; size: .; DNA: TGTGCCAGCAGCCCGGACACCTACGAGCAGTACTTC; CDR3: CASSPDTYEQYF
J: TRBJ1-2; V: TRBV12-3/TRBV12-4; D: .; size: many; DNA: TGTGCCAGCAGGACCACGGTGGGCGACTATGGCTACACCTTC; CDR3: CASRTTVGDYGYTF
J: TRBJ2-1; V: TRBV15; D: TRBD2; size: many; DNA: TGTGCCACCAGCCGTAGCGGGAGTTCGTACAATGAGCAGTTCTTC; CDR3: CATSRSGSSYNEQFF
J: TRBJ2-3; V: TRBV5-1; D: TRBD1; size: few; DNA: TGCGCCAGCAGCTTAACAGGGGGCCGTACAGATACGCAGTATTTT; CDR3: CASSLTGGRTDTQYF
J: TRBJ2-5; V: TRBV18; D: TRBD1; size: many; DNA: TGTGCCAGCTCACCGGGGACAGGGAAAGAGACCCAGTACTTC; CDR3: CASSPGTGKETQYF
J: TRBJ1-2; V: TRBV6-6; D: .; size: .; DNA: TGTGCCAGCAGTTACTCGAGTTCTGGAACATTCTATGGCTACACCTTC; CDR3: CASSYSSSGTFYGYTF
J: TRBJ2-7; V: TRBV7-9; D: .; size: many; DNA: TGTGCCAGCAGCTTAGACCGAAACTCCTACGAGCAGTACTTC; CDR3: CASSLDRNSYEQYF
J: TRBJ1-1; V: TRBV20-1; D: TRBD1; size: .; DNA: TGCAGTGGAAACGAGGGGGCAATGATAACTTTCTTT; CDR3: CSGNEGAMITFF